This TCR beta chain was found in a study of blood T cell repertoires in COVID-19. Study context: Sites across the United States, Italy and Spain contributed samples from acute and convalescent COVID-19. In each case, the material was cDNA or gDNA derived from T cells, B-cell-depleted T cells, or PBMCs.

Clinical history reported by participants formed the basis on which cohorts were assigned. In germline, CDR1 is WSHSY, CDR2 SAAADI. The CDR3 is 16 amino acids. The V segment lost 6 bases and the J segment 0 bases; nucleotides outside the gene matches: 4. Authors' processing steps: Reference gene primer amplification gave estimated nucleated cell counts. TCRdb's table, derived via immunoSEQ multiplex PCR, lists solely in-frame clones and lacks some. D and trimming were read from the DNA, whereas the V and J calls and clone size are those reported in that table. This table holds 140,000 to 150,000 clones, approximately 87% found once.

The receptor's source is a woman aged 30 to 39 with acute COVID-19. The chain recombines TRBV10-2 with TRBJ1-6; the match to TRBD1 covers 8 bases. Sample: PBMCs or T cells enriched from blood (not recorded which). CDR3 DNA: TGCGCCAGCAGCATGACAGGGGACTCCTATAATTCACCCCTCCACTTT. Amino acid sequence: CASSMTGDSYNSPLHF.